The T cell receptor (beta chain) under discussion was sequenced for a study of blood T cell repertoires in COVID-19. V was cut by 3 bases and J by 0 bases, with 8 bases left in between. Per the germline V gene, CDR1 is LNHDA and CDR2 is SQIVND (reference sequence). The CDR3 consists of 15 residues. Here immunoSEQ multiplex PCR was the method, and the copy in TCRdb shows in-frame clones only, minus some. This repertoire shows around 150,000 clones, 88% found once; its top ten account for 2.5%. The J gene is TRBJ1-4, the V gene TRBV19; D remains ambiguous. This TCR came from a human donor with COVID-19, enrolled during active disease. The donor label of this sample is uncertain. Sequencing was done on a sample of peripheral blood. CDR3 sequence reads: CASSISEATNEKLFF. CDR3 nucleotide sequence: TGTGCCAGTAGTATCTCGGAGGCAACTAATGAAAAACTGTTTTTT.